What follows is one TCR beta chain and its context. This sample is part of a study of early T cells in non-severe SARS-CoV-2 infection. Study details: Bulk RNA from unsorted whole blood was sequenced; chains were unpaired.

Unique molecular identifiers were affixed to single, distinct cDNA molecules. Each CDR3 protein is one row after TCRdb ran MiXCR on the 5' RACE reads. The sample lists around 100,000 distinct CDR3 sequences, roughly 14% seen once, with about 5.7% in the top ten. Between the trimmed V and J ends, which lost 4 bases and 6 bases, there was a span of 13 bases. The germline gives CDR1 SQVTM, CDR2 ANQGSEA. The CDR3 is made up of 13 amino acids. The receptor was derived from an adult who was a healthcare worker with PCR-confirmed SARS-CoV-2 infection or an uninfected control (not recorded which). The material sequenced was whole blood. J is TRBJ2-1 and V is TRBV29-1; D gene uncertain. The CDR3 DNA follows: TGCAGCGTTGCGCCAGAGCCCGGCAATGAGCAGTTCTTC. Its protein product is CSVAPEPGNEQFF.